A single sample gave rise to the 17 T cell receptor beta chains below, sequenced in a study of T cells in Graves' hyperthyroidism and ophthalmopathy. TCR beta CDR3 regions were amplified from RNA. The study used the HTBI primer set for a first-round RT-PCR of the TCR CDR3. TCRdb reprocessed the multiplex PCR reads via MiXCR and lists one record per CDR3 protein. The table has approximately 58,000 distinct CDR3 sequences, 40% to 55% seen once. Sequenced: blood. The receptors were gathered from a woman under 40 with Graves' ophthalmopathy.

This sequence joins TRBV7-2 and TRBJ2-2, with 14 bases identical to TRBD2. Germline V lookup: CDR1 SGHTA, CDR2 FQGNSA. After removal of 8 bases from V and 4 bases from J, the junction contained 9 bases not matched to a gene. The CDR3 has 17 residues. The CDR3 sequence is CASEGLAGDMITGELFF. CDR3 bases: TGTGCCAGCGAGGGACTAGCGGGAGATATGATCACCGGGGAGCTGTTTTTT.

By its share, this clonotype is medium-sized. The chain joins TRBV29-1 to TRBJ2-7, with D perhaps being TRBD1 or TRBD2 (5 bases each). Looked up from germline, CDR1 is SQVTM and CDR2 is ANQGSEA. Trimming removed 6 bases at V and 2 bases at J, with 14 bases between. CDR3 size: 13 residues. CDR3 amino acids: CSVTGTQAYEQYF. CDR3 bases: TGCAGCGTAACCGGGACGCAGGCCTACGAGCAGTACTTC.

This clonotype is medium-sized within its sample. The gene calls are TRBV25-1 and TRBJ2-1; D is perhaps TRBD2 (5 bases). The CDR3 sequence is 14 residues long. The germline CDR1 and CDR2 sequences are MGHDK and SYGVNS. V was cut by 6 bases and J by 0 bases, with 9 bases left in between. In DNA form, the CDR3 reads TGTGCCAGCAGGCTAGGGAGCTCCTACAATGAGCAGTTCTTC. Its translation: CASRLGSSYNEQFF. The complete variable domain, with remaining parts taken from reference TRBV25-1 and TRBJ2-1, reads EADIYQTPRYLVIGTGKKITLECSQTMGHDKMYWYQQDPGMELHLIHYSYGVNSTEKGDLSSESTVSRIRTEHFPLTLESARPSHTSQYLCASRLGSSYNEQFFGPGTRLTVL.

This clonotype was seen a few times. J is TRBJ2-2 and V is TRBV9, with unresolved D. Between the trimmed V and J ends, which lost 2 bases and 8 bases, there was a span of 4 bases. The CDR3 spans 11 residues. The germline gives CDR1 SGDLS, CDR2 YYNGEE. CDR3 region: CASSVAGELFF. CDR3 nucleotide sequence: TGTGCCAGCAGCGTCGCAGGGGAGCTGTTTTTT.

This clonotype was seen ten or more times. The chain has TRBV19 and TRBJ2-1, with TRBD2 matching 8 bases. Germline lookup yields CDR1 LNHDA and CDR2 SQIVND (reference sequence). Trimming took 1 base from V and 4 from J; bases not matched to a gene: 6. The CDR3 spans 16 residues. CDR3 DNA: TGTGCCAGTAGTATAGCCGGCGGGAGGAGATACAATGAGCAGTTCTTC. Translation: CASSIAGGRRYNEQFF.

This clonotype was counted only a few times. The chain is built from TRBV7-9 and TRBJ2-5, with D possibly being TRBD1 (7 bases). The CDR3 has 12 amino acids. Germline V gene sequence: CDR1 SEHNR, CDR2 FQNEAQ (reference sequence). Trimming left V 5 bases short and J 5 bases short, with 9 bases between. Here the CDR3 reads CASSQGGETQYF. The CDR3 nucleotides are TGTGCCAGCAGCCAGGGGGGTGAGACCCAGTACTTC.

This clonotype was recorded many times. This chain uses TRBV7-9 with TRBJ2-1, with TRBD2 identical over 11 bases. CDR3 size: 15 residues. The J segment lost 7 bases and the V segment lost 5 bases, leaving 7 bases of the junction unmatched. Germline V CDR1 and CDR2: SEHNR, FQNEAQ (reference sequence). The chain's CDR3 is CASSPTSGRRNEQFF. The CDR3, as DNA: TGTGCCAGCAGCCCAACTAGCGGGAGAAGGAATGAGCAGTTCTTC.

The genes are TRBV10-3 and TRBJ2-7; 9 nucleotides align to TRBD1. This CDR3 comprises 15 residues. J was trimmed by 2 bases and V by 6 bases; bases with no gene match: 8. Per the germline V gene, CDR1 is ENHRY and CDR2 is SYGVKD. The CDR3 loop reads CAIRPGQGTPYEQYF. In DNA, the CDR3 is TGTGCCATCAGACCGGGACAGGGTACCCCCTACGAGCAGTACTTC.

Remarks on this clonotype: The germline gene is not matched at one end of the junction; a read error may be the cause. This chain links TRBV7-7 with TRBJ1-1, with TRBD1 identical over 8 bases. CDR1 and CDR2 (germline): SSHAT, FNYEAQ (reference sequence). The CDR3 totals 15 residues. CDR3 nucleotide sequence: TGTGCTAGCAGCTTAACGACAGGGGAGAACACTGAAGCTTTCTTT. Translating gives CASSLTTGENTEAFF.

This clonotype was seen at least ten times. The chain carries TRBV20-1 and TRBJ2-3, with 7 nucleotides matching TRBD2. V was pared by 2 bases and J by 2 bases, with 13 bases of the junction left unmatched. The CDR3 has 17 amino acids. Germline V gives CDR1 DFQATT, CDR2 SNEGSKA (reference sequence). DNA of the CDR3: TGCAGTGCTAGACGGAGCCTAGCGGATCCGAACACAGATACGCAGTATTTT. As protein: CSARRSLADPNTDTQYF.

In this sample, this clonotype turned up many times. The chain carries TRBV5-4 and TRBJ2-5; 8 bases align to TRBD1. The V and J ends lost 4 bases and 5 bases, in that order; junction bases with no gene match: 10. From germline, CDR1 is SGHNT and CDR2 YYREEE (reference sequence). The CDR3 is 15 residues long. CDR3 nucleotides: TGTGCCAGCAGCCCTGGACAGGGAGGTGACGAGACCCAGTACTTC. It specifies CASSPGQGGDETQYF.

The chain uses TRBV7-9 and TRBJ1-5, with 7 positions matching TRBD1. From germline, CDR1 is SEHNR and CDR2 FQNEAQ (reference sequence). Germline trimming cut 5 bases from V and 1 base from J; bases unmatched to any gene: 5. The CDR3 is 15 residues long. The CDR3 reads CASSDATGSNQPQHF. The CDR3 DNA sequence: TGTGCCAGCAGCGACGCGACAGGGAGCAATCAGCCCCAGCATTTT.

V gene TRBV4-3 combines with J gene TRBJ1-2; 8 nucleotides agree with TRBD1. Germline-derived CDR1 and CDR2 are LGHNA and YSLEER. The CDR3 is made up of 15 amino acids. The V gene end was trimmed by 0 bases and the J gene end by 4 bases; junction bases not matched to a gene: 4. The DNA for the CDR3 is TGCGCCAGCAGCCAAGAGGACAGGGTTGGCTATGGCTACACCTTC. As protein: CASSQEDRVGYGYTF.

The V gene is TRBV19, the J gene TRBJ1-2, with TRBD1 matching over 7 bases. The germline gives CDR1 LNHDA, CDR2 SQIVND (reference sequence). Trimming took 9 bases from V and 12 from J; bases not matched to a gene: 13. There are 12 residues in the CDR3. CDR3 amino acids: CASYGTAAGNTF. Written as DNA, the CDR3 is TGTGCCAGCTACGGGACAGCTGCTGGAAACACCTTC.

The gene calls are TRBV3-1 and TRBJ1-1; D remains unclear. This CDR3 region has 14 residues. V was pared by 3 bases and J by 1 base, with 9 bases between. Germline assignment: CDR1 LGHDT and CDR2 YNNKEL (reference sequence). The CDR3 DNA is TGTGCCAGCAGCCATCGGGCCTCGAACACTGAAGCTTTCTTT. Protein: CASSHRASNTEAFF.

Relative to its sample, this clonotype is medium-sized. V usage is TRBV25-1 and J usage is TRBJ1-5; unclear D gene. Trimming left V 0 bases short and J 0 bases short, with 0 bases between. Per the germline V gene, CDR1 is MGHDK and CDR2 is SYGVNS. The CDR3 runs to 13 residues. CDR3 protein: CASSEYSNQPQHF. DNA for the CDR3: TGTGCCAGCAGTGAATATAGCAATCAGCCCCAGCATTTT.

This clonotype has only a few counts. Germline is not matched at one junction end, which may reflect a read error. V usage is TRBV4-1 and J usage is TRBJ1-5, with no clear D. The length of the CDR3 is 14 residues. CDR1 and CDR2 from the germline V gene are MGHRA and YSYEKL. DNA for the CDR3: TGCGCCAGCAACCAAGAGGTCACTAATCAGCCCCAGCATTTT. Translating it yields CASNQEVTNQPQHF.